Shown below are 6 T cell receptor beta chains from a single sample sequenced in a study of cytomegalovirus exposure and HLA in healthy donors. 13 Jbeta primers and 60 Vbeta primers were used for the PCR. Using immunoSEQ multiplex PCR, the repertoire was profiled, and TCRdb retains in-frame clones only, with some absent. The sample has about 130,000 clones; over 9.5% are singletons. The sequenced material came from PBMCs. The receptors were sampled from a woman under 30 in good health and CMV-seropositive.

The chain uses TRBV25-1 and TRBJ2-2, with 8 bases identical to TRBD2. Germline loops: CDR1 MGHDK, CDR2 SYGVNS. The CDR3 is made up of 15 amino acids. V lost 7 bases to trimming and J lost 6 bases; unmatched junction nucleotides: 10. CDR3 in amino acids: CASTERGLASGELFF. The CDR3 DNA follows: TGTGCCAGCACCGAAAGAGGACTAGCTTCCGGGGAGCTGTTTTTT.

This clone was picked up a small number of times. The J gene is TRBJ2-3, the V gene TRBV7-3; D remains ambiguous. The CDR3 has 14 residues. Germline-derived CDR1 and CDR2 are SGHTA and FQGTGA. With 1 base removed from V and 3 bases from J, the gap between germline ends came to 8 bases. CDR3 region: CASSLRQMTDTQYF. As DNA, the CDR3 is TGTGCCAGCAGCTTAAGGCAGATGACAGATACGCAGTATTTT.

This clone was observed a handful of times. The rearrangement joins TRBV30 to TRBJ2-2, with a weak D call TRBD2 (5 bases). Trimming took off 8 bases at V and 3 bases at J, with 10 bases between the two ends. The CDR3 totals 12 residues. Germline V gene sequence: CDR1 GTSNPN, CDR2 SVGIG (reference sequence). CDR3: CAGERDTGELFF. In DNA, the CDR3 is TGTGCCGGGGAGAGGGACACCGGGGAGCTGTTTTTT.

This clone was seen a handful of times. Other nucleotide sequences in the sample specify the same CDR3. The genes are TRBV20-1 and TRBJ2-3; weak D call: TRBD2 (6 bases). V lost 3 bases and J lost 6, with 7 bases in between. CDR1 and CDR2 from the germline V gene are DFQATT and SNEGSKA (reference sequence). This CDR3 region has 11 residues. CDR3 residues: CSASRGDTQYF. CDR3 DNA sequence: TGCAGTGCTAGCCGGGGGGATACGCAGTATTTT.

This chain links TRBV6-1 with TRBJ1-1; 7 nucleotides align to TRBD1. The CDR3 is made up of 14 amino acids. V dropped 0 bases and J dropped 4; count of bases not matched to a gene: 2. The germline V gene encodes CDR1 MNHNS and CDR2 SASEGT. DNA of the CDR3: TGTGCCAGCAGTGAAGCGTCAGGGGGCACTGAAGCTTTCTTT. This encodes CASSEASGGTEAFF.

DNA of the CDR3: TGTGCCAGCAGTTTCTTACAGAACACAGATACGCAGTATTTT. Translation gives CASSFLQNTDTQYF. The chain joins TRBV28 to TRBJ2-3; D remains ambiguous. CDR3 length: 14 amino acids. Germline CDR1 reads MDHEN; CDR2 reads SYDVKM. The V end was cut by 3 bases, the J end by 2 bases, with 9 bases between.